The source of this T cell receptor beta chain is a study of blood T cell repertoires in COVID-19. The CDR3 length is 15 residues. The germline V gene encodes CDR1 SNHLY and CDR2 FYNNEI. Trimming pared 6 bases from V and 2 bases from J, leaving 15 bases between. The protocol was immunoSEQ multiplex PCR, while the TCRdb copy is restricted to in-frame clones and leaves out a portion. Counted here are about 70,000 clones, around 80% occurring once; the ten biggest clones make up approximately 14%. V gene TRBV2 combines with J gene TRBJ2-3; TRBD1 is a possible D gene (6 bases). The specimen sequenced was peripheral blood. The TCR was taken from a man older than 75 with acute or convalescent COVID-19. The CDR3 is CASSSTGTITDTQYF. Written as DNA, the CDR3 is TGTGCCAGCAGCTCAACAGGGACCATCACAGATACGCAGTATTTT.